The TCR beta chain under discussion was sequenced for a study of T cell responses to AZD1222 COVID-19 vaccine. General study results and limits: Clonal diversity was possibly underestimated, and the donors were mostly white British, with more females. The number of AZD1222 recipients seropositive at baseline was only five to seven.

The CDR3 length is 13 residues. V was trimmed by 5 bases and J by 5 bases, leaving 13 bases between them. CDR1 SGHTA and CDR2 FQGNSA come from the germline V gene. This clone was found once. The antigen is undetermined. TCRdb's table, derived via immunoSEQ multiplex PCR, lists solely in-frame clones and lacks some. Here the sample spans 180,000 or so clones, about 88% being singletons. The chain uses TRBV7-2 and TRBJ2-7; D is undetermined. This TCR came from an adult who received the AZD1222 COVID-19 vaccine. Specimen: peripheral blood, collected 28 days after the second AZD1222 dose. The CDR3 DNA follows: TGTGCCAGCAGCCCCGGGCCCGTCGACGAGCAGTACTTC. It is translated as CASSPGPVDEQYF.